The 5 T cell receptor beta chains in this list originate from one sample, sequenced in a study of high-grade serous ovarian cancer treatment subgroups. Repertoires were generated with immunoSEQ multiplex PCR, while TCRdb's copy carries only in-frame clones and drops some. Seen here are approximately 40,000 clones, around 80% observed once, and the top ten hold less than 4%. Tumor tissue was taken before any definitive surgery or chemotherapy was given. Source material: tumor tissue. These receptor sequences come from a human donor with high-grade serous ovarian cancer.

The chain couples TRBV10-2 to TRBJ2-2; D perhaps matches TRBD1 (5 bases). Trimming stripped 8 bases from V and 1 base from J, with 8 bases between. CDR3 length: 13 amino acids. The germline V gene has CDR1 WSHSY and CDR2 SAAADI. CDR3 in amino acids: CASFGQNTGELFF. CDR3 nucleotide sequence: TGCGCCAGCTTTGGACAGAACACCGGGGAGCTGTTTTTT.

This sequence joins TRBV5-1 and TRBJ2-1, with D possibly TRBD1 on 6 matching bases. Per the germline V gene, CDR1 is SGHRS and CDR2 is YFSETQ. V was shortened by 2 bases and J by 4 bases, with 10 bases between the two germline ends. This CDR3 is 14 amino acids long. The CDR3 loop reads CASSFGDTYNEQFF. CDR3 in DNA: TGCGCCAGCAGCTTTGGGGACACTTACAATGAGCAGTTCTTC. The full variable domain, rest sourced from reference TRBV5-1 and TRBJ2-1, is KAGVTQTPRYLIKTRGQQVTLSCSPISGHRSVSWYQQTPGQGLQFLFEYFSETQRNKGNFPGRFSGRQFSNSRSEMNVSTLELGDSALYLCASSFGDTYNEQFFGPGTRLTVL.

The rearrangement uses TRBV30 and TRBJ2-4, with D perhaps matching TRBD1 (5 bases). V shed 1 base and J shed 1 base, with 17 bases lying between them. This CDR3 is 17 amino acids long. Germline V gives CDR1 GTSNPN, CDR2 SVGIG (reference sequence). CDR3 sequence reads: CAWSEGQPLLAKNIQYF. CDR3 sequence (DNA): TGTGCCTGGAGTGAGGGGCAGCCGTTGTTGGCCAAAAACATTCAGTACTTC.

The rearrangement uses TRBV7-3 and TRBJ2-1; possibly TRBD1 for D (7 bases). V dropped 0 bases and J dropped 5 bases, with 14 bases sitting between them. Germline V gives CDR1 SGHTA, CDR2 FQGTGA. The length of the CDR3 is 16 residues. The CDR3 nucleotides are TGTGCCAGCAGCTTAACAGTCAGGGGGGCAAACAATGAGCAGTTCTTC. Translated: CASSLTVRGANNEQFF.

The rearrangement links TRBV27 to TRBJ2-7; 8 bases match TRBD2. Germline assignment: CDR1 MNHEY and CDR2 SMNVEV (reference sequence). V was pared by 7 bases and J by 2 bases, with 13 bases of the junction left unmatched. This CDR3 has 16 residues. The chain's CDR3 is CASKGTGSGTPYEQYF. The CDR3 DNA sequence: TGTGCCAGCAAGGGCACGGGTAGCGGGACCCCCTACGAGCAGTACTTC.